The 28 T cell receptor beta chains below come from one sample, sequenced in a study of PD-L1 blockade in urothelial cancer. Assay: immunoSEQ multiplex PCR; the TCRdb copy retains only in-frame clones and omits some. The table lists some 25,000 clones, roughly 80% of them singletons. The sample here was PBMCs, taken around atezolizumab (anti-PD-L1) treatment. Every receptor here comes from a man aged 70 or older with urothelial cancer.

V is TRBV7-9 and J is TRBJ2-5, with a tentative D call TRBD1 (5 bases). Per germline, CDR1 SEHNR and CDR2 FQNEAQ (reference sequence). CDR3 length: 13 amino acids. The V end lost 4 bases, the J end lost 11 bases, and 17 bases lay between the germline ends. CDR3 nucleotides: TGTGCCAGCAGCTCCTCGGAAGGGGTTGAGCAGTACTTC. This translates into CASSSSEGVEQYF.

This chain connects TRBV30 to TRBJ1-2; D gene unclear. The germline CDR1 and CDR2 sequences are GTSNPN and SVGIG (reference sequence). V was shortened by 0 bases and J by 2 bases, with 16 bases between the two germline ends. There are 16 residues in the CDR3. The CDR3 loop is CAWSVRGSAKNYGYTF. In DNA form, the CDR3 reads TGTGCCTGGAGTGTACGAGGGTCAGCGAAAAACTATGGCTACACCTTC.

The gene calls are TRBV28 and TRBJ2-1; a weak D match, TRBD2 (7 bases). The V end was cut by 6 bases, the J end by 8 bases, with 23 bases between. This CDR3 contains 16 residues. The V gene's germline CDR1 is MDHEN and CDR2 SYDVKM. CDR3: CASRSEGDYLNDEQFF. DNA of the CDR3: TGTGCCAGCAGGTCGGAGGGGGACTACCTCAACGATGAGCAGTTCTTC.

The chain is built from TRBV11-2 and TRBJ2-1; 7 bases fit TRBD1. The J segment lost 8 bases and the V segment lost 5 bases, leaving 15 bases of the junction unmatched. The CDR3 runs 16 residues. Germline lookup yields CDR1 SGHAT and CDR2 FQNNGV. The CDR3 nucleotides are TGTGCCAGCAGCCCAGCCCCAACGTCGACAGGGTATGAGCAGTTCTTC. It codes for CASSPAPTSTGYEQFF.

The J gene is TRBJ1-2, the V gene TRBV19; D is unresolved. The CDR3 contains 15 residues. Trimming removed 2 bases at V and 5 bases at J, with 15 bases between. Germline CDR1 reads LNHDA; CDR2 reads SQIVND (reference sequence). CDR3 DNA sequence: TGTGCCAGTAGTATACAGAAAGGCCCGGGGTATGGCTACACCTTC. Its translation is CASSIQKGPGYGYTF.

The gene calls are TRBV30 and TRBJ2-7; D possibly corresponds to TRBD1 (6 bases). The CDR3 consists of 21 residues. V was pared by 0 bases and J by 3 bases, with 33 bases between. Looked up from germline, CDR1 is GTSNPN and CDR2 is SVGIG (reference sequence). The CDR3 DNA sequence: TGTGCCTGGAGTGTAGTGGCAAAAGCCTGGGAGTTTAGGACAGAGGGCTACGAGCAGTACTTC. Its protein is CAWSVVAKAWEFRTEGYEQYF.

The chain links TRBV4-1 to TRBJ1-2; D possibly corresponds to TRBD1 (6 bases). The CDR3 covers 15 residues. Looked up from germline, CDR1 is MGHRA and CDR2 is YSYEKL. With 0 bases removed from V and 5 bases from J, the gap between germline ends came to 13 bases. This CDR3 reads CASSQDGRTVYGYTF. CDR3 nucleotide sequence: TGCGCCAGCAGCCAAGATGGTAGGACAGTTTATGGCTACACCTTC.

This chain connects TRBV5-1 to TRBJ2-2, with TRBD1 identical over 9 bases. The CDR3 consists of 15 residues. In germline, CDR1 is SGHRS, CDR2 YFSETQ. Losses at the gene ends were 4 bases for V and 5 bases for J; bases not matched to a gene: 6. Here the CDR3 reads CASSPGTGNTGELFF. The CDR3 coding sequence is TGCGCCAGCAGCCCCGGGACAGGGAATACCGGGGAGCTGTTTTTT. The variable domain in full, completed from reference TRBV5-1 and TRBJ2-2, reads KAGVTQTPRYLIKTRGQQVTLSCSPISGHRSVSWYQQTPGQGLQFLFEYFSETQRNKGNFPGRFSGRQFSNSRSEMNVSTLELGDSALYLCASSPGTGNTGELFFGEGSRLTVL.

About this clone: Compared with germline, one end of the junction differs, possibly owing to a read error. This chain uses TRBV7-7 with TRBJ2-2; 8 nucleotides line up with TRBD1. The CDR3 length is 13 residues. The V gene's germline CDR1 is SSHAT and CDR2 FNYEAQ (reference sequence). CDR3 sequence (DNA): TGTGCTAGCAGCCGACAGGGGATCGGGGAGCTGTTTTTT. Translating it yields CASSRQGIGELFF.

V gene TRBV28 combines with J gene TRBJ2-5, with D hard to call. V was trimmed by 3 bases and J by 9 bases, leaving 11 bases between them. This CDR3 contains 12 residues. Looked up from germline, CDR1 is MDHEN and CDR2 is SYDVKM. CDR3 DNA: TGTGCCAGCAGTTTCGGTCCCTCGGCCCAGTACTTC. This translates into CASSFGPSAQYF.

The rearrangement joins TRBV30 to TRBJ1-1, with 8 bases aligning to TRBD1. The germline V gene encodes CDR1 GTSNPN and CDR2 SVGIG (reference sequence). The CDR3 loop spans 13 amino acids. The V segment lost 2 bases and the J segment 4 bases; nucleotides outside the gene matches: 3. The CDR3 here is CAWSRGQATEAFF. In nucleotides, the CDR3 is TGTGCCTGGAGTCGGGGACAGGCCACTGAAGCTTTCTTT. Combining the CDR3 with reference TRBV30 and TRBJ1-1 gives the whole variable domain SQTIHQWPATLVQPVGSPLSLECTVEGTSNPNLYWYRQAAGRGLQLLFYSVGIGQISSEVPQNLSASRPQDRQFILSSKKLLLSDSGFYLCAWSRGQATEAFFGQGTRLTVV.

This clone was detected only once. The chain joins TRBV18 to TRBJ1-5, with unresolved D. V was trimmed by 3 bases and J by 1 base, leaving 10 bases between them. From germline, CDR1 is KGHSH and CDR2 LQKENI. The CDR3 spans 15 residues. The CDR3 DNA reads TGTGCCAGCTCACCGGTTGAGGGAAGCAATCAGCCCCAGCATTTT. Its translation is CASSPVEGSNQPQHF.

This rearrangement joins TRBV2 to TRBJ2-5, with 12 bases lining up with TRBD2. With V trimmed by 0 bases and J by 4 bases, 9 bases remained unmatched. Germline assignment: CDR1 SNHLY and CDR2 FYNNEI. The CDR3 length is 18 residues. The CDR3 nucleotides are TGTGCCAGCAGTGAAGCGCAGGGGACTAGCGGGTACCTAGAGACCCAGTACTTC. Its translation is CASSEAQGTSGYLETQYF.

The CDR3 loop reads CASSVGTSYNEQFF. The CDR3 nucleotides are TGCGCCAGCAGTGTCGGGACTAGCTACAATGAGCAGTTCTTC. V and J are TRBV10-1 and TRBJ2-1, with 8 bases lining up with TRBD2. Losses at the gene ends were 4 bases for V and 3 bases for J; bases not matched to a gene: 2. CDR3 size: 14 residues. CDR1 and CDR2 from the germline V gene are WNHNN and SYGVQD (reference sequence).

This chain links TRBV28 with TRBJ2-3, with 7 bases that match TRBD2. There are 14 residues in the CDR3. Germline V CDR1 and CDR2: MDHEN, SYDVKM. Trimming at V came to 6 bases and at J to 1 base, leaving 4 bases not matched to a gene. DNA of the CDR3: TGTGCCAGCAGCAAAAGCGGGGGCACAGATACGCAGTATTTT. Translated, it gives CASSKSGGTDTQYF. Complete variable domain (other parts from reference TRBV28 and TRBJ2-3): DVKVTQSSRYLVKRTGEKVFLECVQDMDHENMFWYRQDPGLGLRLIYFSYDVKMKEKGDIPEGYSVSREKKERFSLILESASTNQTSMYLCASSKSGGTDTQYFGPGTRLTVL.

This sequence joins TRBV27 and TRBJ1-1; 7 nucleotides line up with TRBD1. The CDR3 has 14 amino acids. Germline trimming cut 5 bases from V and 4 bases from J; bases unmatched to any gene: 7. Germline CDR1 reads MNHEY; CDR2 reads SMNVEV (reference sequence). In DNA, the CDR3 is TGTGCCAGCAGTCGACAGGGAGGTGGCACTGAAGCTTTCTTT. It is translated as CASSRQGGGTEAFF.

The chain has TRBV27 and TRBJ1-6; D gene unclear. Germline loops: CDR1 MNHEY, CDR2 SMNVEV (reference sequence). V shed 0 bases and J shed 0 bases, with 6 bases lying between them. The CDR3 runs 16 residues. The CDR3 is CASSLSPSSYNSPLHF. The CDR3 DNA follows: TGTGCCAGCAGTTTATCCCCGAGCTCCTATAATTCACCCCTCCACTTT.

The J gene is TRBJ2-3, the V gene TRBV11-2, with 7 bases lining up with TRBD1. The germline gives CDR1 SGHAT, CDR2 FQNNGV. V gave up 5 bases and J gave up 0 bases; unmatched junction bases: 8. This CDR3 contains 16 residues. CDR3 residues: CASSGPGTASTDTQYF. CDR3 DNA sequence: TGTGCCAGCAGCGGTCCCGGGACAGCTAGCACAGATACGCAGTATTTT.

The chain uses TRBV2 and TRBJ1-2, with D unclear. Trimming removed 6 bases at V and 5 bases at J, with 13 bases between. Germline CDR1 is SNHLY and CDR2 is FYNNEI. The CDR3 is made up of 13 amino acids. CDR3 in DNA: TGTGCCAGCAGCCCCAGCGAGGGTTATGGCTACACCTTC. Translation gives CASSPSEGYGYTF.

The chain has TRBV18 and TRBJ2-5; 9 bases line up with TRBD1. CDR1 and CDR2 (germline): KGHSH, LQKENI. The J segment lost 4 bases and the V segment lost 6 bases, leaving 6 bases of the junction unmatched. The CDR3 loop spans 14 amino acids. CDR3 amino acids: CASSQGQGRETQYF. The CDR3 coding sequence is TGTGCCAGCTCCCAGGGACAGGGAAGAGAGACCCAGTACTTC.

The chain employs TRBV19 and TRBJ1-5, with 8 nucleotides matching TRBD1. The CDR3 contains 15 residues. J was trimmed by 5 bases and V by 5 bases; bases with no gene match: 8. Germline CDR1 is LNHDA and CDR2 is SQIVND (reference sequence). CDR3 sequence: CASSPDRGDHQPQHF. For the CDR3, the DNA is TGTGCCAGTAGTCCCGACAGGGGAGACCATCAGCCCCAGCATTTT.

V usage is TRBV18 and J usage is TRBJ2-3; tentatively, D is TRBD2 (5 bases). The CDR3 is made up of 15 amino acids. Germline V CDR1 and CDR2: KGHSH, LQKENI. Trimming left V 3 bases short and J 2 bases short, with 12 bases between. CDR3 sequence reads: CASSPRGSVTDTQYF. For the CDR3, the DNA is TGTGCCAGCTCACCGAGAGGGAGCGTCACAGATACGCAGTATTTT.

V and J are TRBV2 and TRBJ1-2; D is uncertain. CDR3 length equals 16 residues. Germline V gene lookup returns CDR1 SNHLY and CDR2 FYNNEI. Trimming cost V 5 bases and J 0 bases, with 16 bases left between them. This chain's CDR3 is CASSQRRRGANYGYTF. The CDR3 DNA reads TGTGCCAGCAGTCAGAGGAGGCGCGGGGCTAACTATGGCTACACCTTC.

V usage is TRBV2 and J usage is TRBJ2-5; 7 positions agree with TRBD1. CDR1 SNHLY and CDR2 FYNNEI come from the germline V gene. Trimming cost V 2 bases and J 5 bases; bases outside gene matches: 5. The CDR3 consists of 14 residues. The CDR3 sequence: CASSEQGDGETQYF. For the CDR3, the DNA is TGTGCCAGCAGTGAACAGGGGGATGGGGAGACCCAGTACTTC.

This rearrangement joins TRBV7-3 to TRBJ2-2; D call uncertain. V was clipped by 1 base and J by 9 bases, with 18 bases between them. This CDR3 spans 16 amino acids. CDR1 is SGHTA, CDR2 FQGTGA, per germline. This chain's CDR3 is CASSLNEAAARRELFF. The CDR3 DNA reads TGTGCCAGCAGCTTAAATGAGGCCGCTGCGCGACGGGAGCTGTTTTTT.

The chain employs TRBV18 and TRBJ2-5; the D gene is possibly TRBD2 (5 bases). Trimming removed 6 bases from V and 3 bases from J, with 8 bases in between. The length of the CDR3 is 12 residues. Germline CDR1 reads KGHSH; CDR2 reads LQKENI. CDR3 region: CASSSGEETQYF. The CDR3 DNA reads TGTGCCAGCTCTTCCGGGGAAGAGACCCAGTACTTC.

The rearrangement uses TRBV7-3 and TRBJ2-6; 8 nucleotides match TRBD2. The CDR3 consists of 18 residues. Unmatched junction bases numbered 9, after V lost 5 bases and J lost 0 bases. Germline CDR1 is SGHTA and CDR2 is FQGTGA. The CDR3: CASSPTGGANSGANVLTF. The CDR3 DNA reads TGTGCCAGCAGCCCGACGGGGGGGGCTAACTCTGGGGCCAACGTCCTGACTTTC.

The gene calls are TRBV7-2 and TRBJ1-4, with 7 bases fitting TRBD1. Trimming cost V 5 bases and J 6 bases; bases outside gene matches: 9. Germline V gene sequence: CDR1 SGHTA, CDR2 FQGNSA. The CDR3 has 15 amino acids. The CDR3 protein is CASSTDRVSDEKLFF. CDR3 coding DNA: TGTGCCAGCAGCACCGACAGGGTGTCGGATGAAAAACTGTTTTTT.